The clone carrying this T cell receptor beta chain was picked up a small number of times. Its antigen is not known. The entry originates in a study of CD8 T cells in ankylosing spondylitis. TCRdb called the 5' RACE reads again in MiXCR, with one record for every CDR3 protein. The table records about 800,000 distinct CDR3 sequences, approximately 12% of them present only once. Deletions cut 6 bases from V and 2 bases from J, with 14 bases between. Per germline, CDR1 MNHEY and CDR2 SMNVEV (reference sequence). This CDR3 contains 15 residues. General study results and limits: Seven to nine highly homologous variants formed a TCR beta motif that appeared characteristic of ankylosing spondylitis blood.

Source material: blood, either unsorted or a sorted T cell fraction (not recorded which). The chain employs TRBV27 and TRBJ2-1; D is possibly TRBD2 (7 bases). The clonotype comes from a male donor with ankylosing spondylitis. CDR3 sequence reads: CASSSGTPTYNEQFF. CDR3 nucleotide sequence: TGTGCCAGCAGCAGCGGGACACCAACCTACAATGAGCAGTTCTTC.